This T cell receptor beta chain appears in the sequencing data of a study of response to subunit inactivated influenza vaccine. Trimming shortened V by 6 bases and J by 8 bases, and 17 bases separated the two germline ends. The CDR3 loop spans 14 amino acids. Study observations and caveats: Authors suggested seasonal influenza vaccinations each recruit few new T cells.

This clonotype was seen ten or more times. Its antigen is undetermined. MiXCR, applied by TCRdb to the RT-PCR reads, yields one record per CDR3 protein. The sample includes roughly 570,000 distinct CDR3 sequences, 10% to 15% seen only once; the top ten take roughly 14%. Sequenced material: PBMCs from blood, taken 40 to 50 days after vaccination. The V and J genes are TRBV12-3 or TRBV12-4 and TRBJ2-1; the D gene is possibly TRBD2 (7 bases). The sequence derives from a man aged 45-60 years who received an inactivated influenza vaccine. CDR3 residues: CASRRGLRGDEQFF. The CDR3 DNA reads TGTGCCAGCAGGCGGGGGCTCCGGGGCGATGAGCAGTTCTTC.